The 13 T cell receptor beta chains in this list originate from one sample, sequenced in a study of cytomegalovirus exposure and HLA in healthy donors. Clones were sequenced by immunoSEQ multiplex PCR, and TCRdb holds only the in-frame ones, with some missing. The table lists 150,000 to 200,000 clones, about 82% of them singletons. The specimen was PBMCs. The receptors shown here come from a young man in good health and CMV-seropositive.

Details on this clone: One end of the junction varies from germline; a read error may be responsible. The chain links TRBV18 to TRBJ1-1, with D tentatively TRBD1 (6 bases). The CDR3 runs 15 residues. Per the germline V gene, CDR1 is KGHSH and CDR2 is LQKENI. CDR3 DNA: TGTGCCAGCTCGCCACGGGGACACCAGAACACTGAAGCTTTCTTT. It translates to CASSPRGHQNTEAFF.

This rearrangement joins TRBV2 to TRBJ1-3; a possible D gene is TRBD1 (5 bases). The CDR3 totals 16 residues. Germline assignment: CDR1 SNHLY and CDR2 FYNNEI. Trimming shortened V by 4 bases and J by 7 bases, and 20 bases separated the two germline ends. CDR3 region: CASSVFPQGVGNTIYF. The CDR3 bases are TGTGCCAGCAGTGTTTTCCCCCAGGGTGTTGGGAACACCATATATTTT. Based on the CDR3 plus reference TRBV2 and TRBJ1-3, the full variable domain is EPEVTQTPSHQVTQMGQEVILRCVPISNHLYFYWYRQILGQKVEFLVSFYNNEISEKSEIFDDQFSVERPDGSNFTLKIRSTKLEDSAMYFCASSVFPQGVGNTIYFGEGSWLTVV.

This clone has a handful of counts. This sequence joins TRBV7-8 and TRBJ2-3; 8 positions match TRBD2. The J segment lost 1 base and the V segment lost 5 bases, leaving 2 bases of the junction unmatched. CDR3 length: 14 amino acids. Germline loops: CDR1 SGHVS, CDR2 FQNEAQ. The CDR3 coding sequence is TGTGCCAGCAGCCCAGCGGGGGGCACAGATACGCAGTATTTT. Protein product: CASSPAGGTDTQYF.

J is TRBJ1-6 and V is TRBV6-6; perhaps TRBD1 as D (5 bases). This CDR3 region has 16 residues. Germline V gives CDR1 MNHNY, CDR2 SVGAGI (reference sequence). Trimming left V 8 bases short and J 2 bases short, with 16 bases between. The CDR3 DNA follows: TGTGCCAGCCAAATCTTGGGGGGGACCTATAATTCACCCCTCCACTTT. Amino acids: CASQILGGTYNSPLHF.

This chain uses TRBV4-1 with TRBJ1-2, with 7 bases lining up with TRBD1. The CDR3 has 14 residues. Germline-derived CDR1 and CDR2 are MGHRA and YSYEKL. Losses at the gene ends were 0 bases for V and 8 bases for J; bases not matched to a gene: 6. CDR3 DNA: TGCGCCAGCAGCCAAGATTCAGGGGGAGTCGGCTACACCTTC. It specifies CASSQDSGGVGYTF.

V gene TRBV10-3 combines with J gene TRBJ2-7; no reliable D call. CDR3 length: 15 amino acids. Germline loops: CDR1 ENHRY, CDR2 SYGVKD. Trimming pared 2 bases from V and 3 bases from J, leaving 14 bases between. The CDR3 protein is CAISEVKVWSYEQYF. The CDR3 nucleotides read TGTGCCATCAGTGAGGTAAAGGTGTGGAGCTACGAGCAGTACTTC.

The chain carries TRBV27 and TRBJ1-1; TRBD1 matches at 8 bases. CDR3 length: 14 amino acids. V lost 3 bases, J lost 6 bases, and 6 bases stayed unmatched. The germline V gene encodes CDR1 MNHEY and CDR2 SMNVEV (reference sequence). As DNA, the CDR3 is TGTGCCAGCAGTTTGGTACAGGGGGGTGCTGAAGCTTTCTTT. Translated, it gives CASSLVQGGAEAFF.

CDR3 nucleotide sequence: TGTGCCAGCAGCTTAGGCGGGACCATGAACACTGAAGCTTTCTTT. Amino acids: CASSLGGTMNTEAFF. V is TRBV11-3 and J is TRBJ1-1; D perhaps matches TRBD1 (5 bases). The V gene lost 1 base and the J gene lost 0 bases, with 9 bases spanning the gap. The CDR3 is 15 amino acids. Germline assignment: CDR1 SGHNT and CDR2 YENEEA.

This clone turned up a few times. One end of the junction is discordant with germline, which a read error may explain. In DNA, the CDR3 is TGCAGCGTTGGGGACAGGGCTGTTGCCTTC. This sequence encodes CSVGDRAVAF. The genes are TRBV29-1 and TRBJ1-2; 9 bases are a match to TRBD1. CDR1 SQVTM and CDR2 ANQGSEA come from the germline V gene. The CDR3 loop spans 10 amino acids. The full variable domain, with the rest looked up from reference TRBV29-1 and TRBJ1-2, is SAVISQKPSRDICQRGTSLTIQCQVDSQVTMMFWYRQQPGQSLTLIATANQGSEATYESGFVIDKFPISRPNLTFSTLTVSNMSPEDSSIYLCSVGDRAVAFGSGTRLTVV.

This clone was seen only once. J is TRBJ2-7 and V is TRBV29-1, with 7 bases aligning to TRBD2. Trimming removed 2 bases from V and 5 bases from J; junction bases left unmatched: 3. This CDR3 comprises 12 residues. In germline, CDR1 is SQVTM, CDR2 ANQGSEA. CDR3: CSVEFGRDEQYF. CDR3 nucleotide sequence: TGCAGCGTTGAATTTGGGAGGGACGAGCAGTACTTC.

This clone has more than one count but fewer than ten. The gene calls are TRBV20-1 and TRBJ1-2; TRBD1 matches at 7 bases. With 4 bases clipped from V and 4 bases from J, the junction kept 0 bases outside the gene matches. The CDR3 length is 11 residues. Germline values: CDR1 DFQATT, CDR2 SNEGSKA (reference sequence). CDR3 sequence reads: CSATGGYGYTF. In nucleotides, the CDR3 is TGCAGTGCTACAGGGGGCTATGGCTACACCTTC.

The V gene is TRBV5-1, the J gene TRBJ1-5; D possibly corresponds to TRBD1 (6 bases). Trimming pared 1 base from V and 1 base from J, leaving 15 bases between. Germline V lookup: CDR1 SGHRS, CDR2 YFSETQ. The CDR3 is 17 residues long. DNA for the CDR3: TGCGCCAGCAGCTTGTACGCCAGGGGAATAAGCAATCAGCCCCAGCATTTT. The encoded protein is CASSLYARGISNQPQHF.

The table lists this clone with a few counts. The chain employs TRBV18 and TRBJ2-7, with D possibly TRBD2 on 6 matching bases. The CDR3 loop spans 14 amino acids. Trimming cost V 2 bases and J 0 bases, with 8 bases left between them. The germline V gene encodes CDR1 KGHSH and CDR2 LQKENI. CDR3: CASSPSRDSYEQYF. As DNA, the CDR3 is TGTGCCAGCTCACCATCGCGGGACTCCTACGAGCAGTACTTC. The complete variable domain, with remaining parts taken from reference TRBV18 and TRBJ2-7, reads NAGVMQNPRHLVRRRGQEARLRCSPMKGHSHVYWYRQLPEEGLKFMVYLQKENIIDESGMPKERFSAEFPKEGPSILRIQQVVRGDSAAYFCASSPSRDSYEQYFGPGTRLTVT.